This TCR beta chain was identified during a study of T cell responses to AZD1222 COVID-19 vaccine. Study observations and caveats: It was only a handful of AZD1222 recipients who were seropositive at baseline. Across spike, vaccine-associated CD4 TCRs were found, dominant at 160-218 and 743-854.

V lost 0 bases, J lost 3 bases, and 18 bases lay in between. Germline values: CDR1 SGHVS, CDR2 FQNEAQ. The CDR3 is 17 amino acids. Second-dose recipients at about 4 or about 12 weeks were treated as one pooled group. Regarding this clone: Its antigen is unidentified.

Profiling relied on immunoSEQ multiplex PCR, and the TCRdb table lists in-frame clones only, not all of them. The profile shows roughly 150,000 clones, about nine tenths of them singletons. The chain has TRBV7-8 and TRBJ2-7; D is unclear. The origin of this receptor is an adult who received the AZD1222 COVID-19 vaccine. The sequencing used peripheral blood, collected 28 days after the second AZD1222 dose. CDR3 sequence: CASSLALIAGALYEQYF. The CDR3 coding sequence is TGTGCCAGCAGCTTAGCGCTTATCGCCGGTGCGCTCTACGAGCAGTACTTC.